The 15 T cell receptor beta chains reported below all come from one sample, sequenced in a study of technical replicates of blood from a few donors. Assay used: immunoSEQ multiplex PCR; TCRdb lists only in-frame clones, some missing. The sample lists about 82,000 clones, roughly 93% seen once, with approximately 0.41% in the top ten. The material sequenced was T cells isolated from PBMCs. The receptors come from a human donor in good health.

This sequence joins TRBV5-4 and TRBJ2-5; D gene unclear. CDR3 length equals 12 residues. Trimming removed 3 bases at V and 4 bases at J, with 7 bases between. Germline-derived CDR1 and CDR2 are SGHNT and YYREEE (reference sequence). CDR3 sequence (DNA): TGTGCCAGCAGCTCCGATAGAGAGACCCAGTACTTC. Its translation is CASSSDRETQYF.

The J gene is TRBJ2-7, the V gene TRBV7-2; weak D call: TRBD2 (5 bases). V lost 5 bases and J lost 4, with 12 bases in between. Per the germline V gene, CDR1 is SGHTA and CDR2 is FQGNSA. CDR3 size: 13 residues. CDR3 in DNA: TGTGCCAGCAGCCCGGGGTGGGGATACGAGCAGTACTTC. As protein: CASSPGWGYEQYF.

The chain combines TRBV7-3 with TRBJ2-1; 7 bases are a match to TRBD1. The CDR3 totals 16 residues. The J segment lost 1 base and the V segment lost 0 bases, leaving 3 bases of the junction unmatched. Germline V gene lookup returns CDR1 SGHTA and CDR2 FQGTGA. In DNA form, the CDR3 reads TGTGCCAGCAGCTTAACCACGACAGGGTCCTACAATGAGCAGTTCTTC. This gives the protein CASSLTTTGSYNEQFF. The full variable domain, its missing parts supplied by reference TRBV7-3 and TRBJ2-1, is GAGVSQTPSNKVTEKGKYVELRCDPISGHTALYWYRQSLGQGPEFLIYFQGTGAADDSGLPNDRFFAVRPEGSVSTLKIQRTERGDSAVYLCASSLTTTGSYNEQFFGPGTRLTVL.

V is TRBV18 and J is TRBJ1-3; unclear D gene. V lost 0 bases and J 5 bases, leaving 8 bases between the germline ends. The germline V gene encodes CDR1 KGHSH and CDR2 LQKENI. CDR3 size: 14 residues. The CDR3: CASSPPNSRNTIYF. CDR3 bases: TGTGCCAGCTCACCACCGAACTCCAGAAACACCATATATTTT.

The chain couples TRBV7-9 to TRBJ2-1; tentatively, D is TRBD2 (6 bases). Germline V gives CDR1 SEHNR, CDR2 FQNEAQ (reference sequence). This CDR3 has 15 amino acids. V was clipped by 0 bases and J by 3 bases, with 9 bases between them. The CDR3 DNA reads TGTGCCAGCAGCTTAGCGCGGGACCTCTACAATGAGCAGTTCTTC. Amino acids: CASSLARDLYNEQFF.

The chain couples TRBV6-1 to TRBJ2-7; 11 positions agree with TRBD1. V lost 0 bases and J lost 3; bases outside the gene matches: 4. The CDR3 loop spans 16 amino acids. Germline V gene sequence: CDR1 MNHNS, CDR2 SASEGT. The CDR3: CASSEAGQGVNYEQYF. CDR3 sequence (DNA): TGTGCCAGCAGTGAAGCGGGACAGGGGGTGAACTACGAGCAGTACTTC.

Turning to this clone: One junction end does not reproduce the germline sequence, and a read error may be involved. The V gene is TRBV7-7, the J gene TRBJ2-6; D is possibly TRBD2 (5 bases). From germline, CDR1 is SSHAT and CDR2 FNYEAQ (reference sequence). CDR3 length equals 17 residues. CDR3 residues: CASSLGARESGANVLTF. The DNA for the CDR3 is TGTGCTAGCAGCTTAGGAGCTCGGGAATCTGGGGCCAACGTCCTGACTTTC.

The chain employs TRBV6-5 and TRBJ1-1; D gene uncertain. The V gene's germline CDR1 is MNHEY and CDR2 SVGAGI. This CDR3 comprises 11 residues. The DNA of the CDR3 is TGTGCGACACAGAGGAACACTGAAGCTTTCTTT. Residues: CATQRNTEAFF.

This sequence joins TRBV4-3 and TRBJ2-5; 9 positions match TRBD2. Germline assignment: CDR1 LGHNA and CDR2 YSLEER. Trimming cost V 0 bases and J 6 bases; bases outside gene matches: 8. This CDR3 has 16 residues. The CDR3 region has the DNA TGCGCCAGCAGCCAAGATGCGGGAGGGCCGGGAAAGACCCAGTACTTC. Amino acid sequence: CASSQDAGGPGKTQYF.

This rearrangement joins TRBV6-5 to TRBJ1-1; the D gene is possibly TRBD1 (5 bases). This CDR3 has 15 residues. Trimming stripped 4 bases from V and 3 bases from J, with 15 bases between. Germline loops: CDR1 MNHEY, CDR2 SVGAGI. Here the CDR3 reads CASSSFGSGDTEAFF. DNA of the CDR3: TGTGCCAGCAGTTCCTTCGGATCGGGGGACACTGAAGCTTTCTTT.

This chain links TRBV19 with TRBJ2-7, with TRBD1 matching 7 bases. The V gene's germline CDR1 is LNHDA and CDR2 SQIVND (reference sequence). Losses at the gene ends were 4 bases for V and 3 bases for J; bases not matched to a gene: 3. The CDR3 runs 13 residues. The CDR3 spells CASSKGQYYEQYF. CDR3 bases: TGTGCCAGTAGTAAGGGACAGTACTACGAGCAGTACTTC. Supplemented by reference TRBV19 and TRBJ2-7, the full variable domain reads DGGITQSPKYLFRKEGQNVTLSCEQNLNHDAMYWYRQDPGQGLRLIYYSQIVNDFQKGDIAEGYSVSREKKESFPLTVTSAQKNPTAFYLCASSKGQYYEQYFGPGTRLTVT.

This clone was picked up one time. The J gene is TRBJ1-1, the V gene TRBV10-3; D unclear. Germline V lookup: CDR1 ENHRY, CDR2 SYGVKD. The V end lost 2 bases, the J end lost 5 bases, and 9 bases lay between the germline ends. The length of the CDR3 is 13 residues. DNA of the CDR3: TGTGCCATCAGTGAGGCAGGATTAACTGAAGCTTTCTTT. It codes for CAISEAGLTEAFF.

The chain carries TRBV7-7 and TRBJ2-7; TRBD2 aligns across 13 bases. Germline CDR1 SSHAT, CDR2 FNYEAQ (reference sequence). J gave up 1 base and V 4 bases, and 22 bases lay outside the gene matches. The CDR3 length is 22 residues. The CDR3 here is CASSSQTGTRSQGLAGSYEQYF. The CDR3 DNA sequence: TGTGCCAGCAGCTCCCAAACCGGGACACGGTCCCAGGGACTAGCGGGGTCCTACGAGCAGTACTTC.

This clone was seen more than once but under ten times. The rearrangement joins TRBV4-2 to TRBJ1-5, with 7 bases fitting TRBD1. The germline V gene has CDR1 LGHNA and CDR2 YNFKEQ. The CDR3 has 16 amino acids. V lost 2 bases and J lost 2; bases outside the gene matches: 6. CDR3 nucleotide sequence: TGTGCCAGCAGCCAAAGAACAGGGGCAGGCAATCAGCCCCAGCATTTT. Translation: CASSQRTGAGNQPQHF.

The chain employs TRBV5-4 and TRBJ1-1; no definite D call. Germline CDR1 reads SGHNT; CDR2 reads YYREEE (reference sequence). CDR3 length equals 13 residues. Trimming took 0 bases from V and 7 from J, leaving 10 bases between them. The CDR3 sequence is CASSLETPYEAFF. CDR3 nucleotides: TGTGCCAGCAGCTTGGAGACACCCTATGAAGCTTTCTTT.